This T cell receptor beta chain was recorded in a study of T-cell reconstitution after alpha-beta-depleted transplantation in children. Study findings and constraints: Diversity and T-cell counts at one year after transplant derived mostly from new T cells. After transplant, at about two months, alpha-beta T cells were reportedly derived from several hundred expanded graft clones.

Trimming pared 1 base from V and 6 bases from J, leaving 16 bases between. Germline V lookup: CDR1 LNHNV, CDR2 YYDKDF (reference sequence). The CDR3 runs to 15 residues. Library preparation (for TCRbeta) was performed with unique molecular identifiers. Each CDR3 protein is one row after TCRdb ran MiXCR on the PCR reads. The sample has some 830,000 distinct CDR3 sequences; approximately 15% are singletons. On this clonotype itself: Its antigen is not identified.

Sequenced material: PBMCs, mostly from graft donor cells, taken 360 days after TCRalphabeta/CD19-depleted stem cell transplant. J is TRBJ2-7 and V is TRBV15; D is undetermined. The receptor was derived from a male patient aged 10 to 17 who had a stem cell transplant for acute lymphoblastic leukemia, so the T cells may come from the graft donor. The CDR3 nucleotides read TGTGCCACCAGCAGAGTCACGGATTCCGTCGGCGAGCAGTACTTC. Translating it yields CATSRVTDSVGEQYF.